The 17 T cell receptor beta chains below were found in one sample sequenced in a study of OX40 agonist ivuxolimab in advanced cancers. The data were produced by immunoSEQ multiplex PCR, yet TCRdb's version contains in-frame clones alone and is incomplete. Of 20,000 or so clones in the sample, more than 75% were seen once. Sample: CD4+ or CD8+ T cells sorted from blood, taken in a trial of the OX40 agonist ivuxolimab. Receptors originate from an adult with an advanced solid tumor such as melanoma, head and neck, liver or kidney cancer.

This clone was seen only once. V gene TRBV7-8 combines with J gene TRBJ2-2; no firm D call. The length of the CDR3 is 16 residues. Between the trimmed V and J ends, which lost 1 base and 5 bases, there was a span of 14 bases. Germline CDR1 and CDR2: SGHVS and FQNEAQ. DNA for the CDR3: TGTGCCAGCAGCTTAGACGTGTGGGTAGATACCGGGGAGCTGTTTTTT. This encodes CASSLDVWVDTGELFF.

The CDR3 spells CASRVTSGAYEQYF. The CDR3 DNA follows: TGTGCCAGCAGGGTAACTAGCGGGGCCTACGAGCAGTACTTC. V is TRBV28 and J is TRBJ2-7; 10 nucleotides line up with TRBD2. V dropped 6 bases and J dropped 2; count of bases not matched to a gene: 4. The CDR3 spans 14 residues. In germline, CDR1 is MDHEN, CDR2 SYDVKM. Based on the CDR3 plus reference TRBV28 and TRBJ2-7, the full variable domain is DVKVTQSSRYLVKRTGEKVFLECVQDMDHENMFWYRQDPGLGLRLIYFSYDVKMKEKGDIPEGYSVSREKKERFSLILESASTNQTSMYLCASRVTSGAYEQYFGPGTRLTVT.

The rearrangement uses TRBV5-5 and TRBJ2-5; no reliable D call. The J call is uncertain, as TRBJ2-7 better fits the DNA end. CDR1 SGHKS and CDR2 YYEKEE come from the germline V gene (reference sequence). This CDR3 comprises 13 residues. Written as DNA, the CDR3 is TGTGCCAGCAGCCCGACCCTCCCGACCGAGCAGTACTTC. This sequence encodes CASSPTLPTEQYF.

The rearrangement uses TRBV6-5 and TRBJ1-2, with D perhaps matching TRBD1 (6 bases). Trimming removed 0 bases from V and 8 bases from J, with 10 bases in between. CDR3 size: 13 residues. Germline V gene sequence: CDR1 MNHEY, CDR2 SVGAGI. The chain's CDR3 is CASSYSKGDGYTF. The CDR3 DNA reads TGTGCCAGCAGTTACTCGAAGGGGGACGGCTACACCTTC.

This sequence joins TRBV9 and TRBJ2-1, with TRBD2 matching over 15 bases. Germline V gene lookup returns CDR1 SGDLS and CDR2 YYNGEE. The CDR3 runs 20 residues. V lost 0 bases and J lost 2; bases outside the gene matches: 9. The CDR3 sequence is CASSVVGTSGGLRTYNEQFF. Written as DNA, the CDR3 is TGTGCCAGCAGCGTAGTCGGGACTAGCGGGGGGCTTAGGACCTACAATGAGCAGTTCTTC.

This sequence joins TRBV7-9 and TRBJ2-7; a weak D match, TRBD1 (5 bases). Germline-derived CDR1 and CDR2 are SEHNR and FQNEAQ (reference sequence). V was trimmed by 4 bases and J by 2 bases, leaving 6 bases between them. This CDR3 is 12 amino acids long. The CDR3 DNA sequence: TGTGCCAGCAGCTCAGGGACCTACGAGCAGTACTTC. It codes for CASSSGTYEQYF.

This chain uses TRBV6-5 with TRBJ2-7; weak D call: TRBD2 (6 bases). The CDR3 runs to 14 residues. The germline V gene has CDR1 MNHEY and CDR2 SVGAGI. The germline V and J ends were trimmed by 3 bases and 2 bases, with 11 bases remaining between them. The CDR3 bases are TGTGCCAGCAGTTATGGGGGGAACCCCTACGAGCAGTACTTC. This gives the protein CASSYGGNPYEQYF.

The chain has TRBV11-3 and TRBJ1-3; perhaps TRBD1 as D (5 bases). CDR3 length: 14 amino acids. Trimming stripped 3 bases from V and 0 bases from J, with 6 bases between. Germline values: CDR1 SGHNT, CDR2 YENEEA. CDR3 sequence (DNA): TGTGCCAGCAGCTTGACAGTCTCTGGAAACACCATATATTTT. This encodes CASSLTVSGNTIYF.

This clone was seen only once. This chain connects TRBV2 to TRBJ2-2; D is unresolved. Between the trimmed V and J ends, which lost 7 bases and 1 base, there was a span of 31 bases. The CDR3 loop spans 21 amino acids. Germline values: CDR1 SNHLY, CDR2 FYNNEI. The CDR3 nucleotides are TGTGCCAGCATCTCCCGGGTCGACGGCTTCGCCAACGAAAAGAACACCGGGGAGCTGTTTTTT. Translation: CASISRVDGFANEKNTGELFF.

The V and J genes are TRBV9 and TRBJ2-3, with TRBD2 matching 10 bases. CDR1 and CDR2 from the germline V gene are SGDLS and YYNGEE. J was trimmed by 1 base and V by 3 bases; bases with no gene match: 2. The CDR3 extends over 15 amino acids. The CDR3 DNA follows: TGTGCCAGCAGCGATACTAGCGGGGGCACAGATACGCAGTATTTT. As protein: CASSDTSGGTDTQYF. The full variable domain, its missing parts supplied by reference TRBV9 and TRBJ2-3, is DSGVTQTPKHLITATGQRVTLRCSPRSGDLSVYWYQQSLDQGLQFLIQYYNGEERAKGNILERFSAQQFPDLHSELNLSSLELGDSALYFCASSDTSGGTDTQYFGPGTRLTVL.

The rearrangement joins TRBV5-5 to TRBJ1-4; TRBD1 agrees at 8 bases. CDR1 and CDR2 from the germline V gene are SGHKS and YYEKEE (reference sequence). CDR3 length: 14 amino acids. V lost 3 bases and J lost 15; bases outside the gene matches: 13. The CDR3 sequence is CASSWRTGTALMFF. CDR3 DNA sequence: TGTGCCAGCAGCTGGAGGACAGGGACGGCGTTAATGTTTTTT.

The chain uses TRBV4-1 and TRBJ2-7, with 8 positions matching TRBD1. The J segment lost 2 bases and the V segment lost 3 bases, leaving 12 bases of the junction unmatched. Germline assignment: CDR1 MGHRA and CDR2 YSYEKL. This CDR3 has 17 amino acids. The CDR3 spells CASSQAHVRTGTYEQYF. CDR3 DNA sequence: TGCGCCAGCAGCCAGGCCCATGTACGGACAGGGACCTACGAGCAGTACTTC.

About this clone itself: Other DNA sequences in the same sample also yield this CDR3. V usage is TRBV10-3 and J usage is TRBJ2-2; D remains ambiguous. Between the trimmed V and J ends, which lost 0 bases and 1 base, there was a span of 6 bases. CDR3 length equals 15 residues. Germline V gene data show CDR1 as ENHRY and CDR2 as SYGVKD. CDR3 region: CAISESAGNTGELFF. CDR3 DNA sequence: TGTGCCATCAGTGAGTCTGCAGGGAACACCGGGGAGCTGTTTTTT.

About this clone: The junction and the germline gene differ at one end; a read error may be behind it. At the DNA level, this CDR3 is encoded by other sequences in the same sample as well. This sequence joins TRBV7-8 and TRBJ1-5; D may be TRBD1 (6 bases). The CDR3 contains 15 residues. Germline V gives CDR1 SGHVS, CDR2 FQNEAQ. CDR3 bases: TGTGCCAGTAGCTTACAACAGGGTCTCAATCAGCCCCAGCATTTT. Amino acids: CASSLQQGLNQPQHF.

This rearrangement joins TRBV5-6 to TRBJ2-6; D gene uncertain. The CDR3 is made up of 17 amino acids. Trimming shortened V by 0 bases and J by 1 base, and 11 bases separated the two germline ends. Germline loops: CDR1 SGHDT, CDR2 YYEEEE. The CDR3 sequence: CASSLEGLLSGANVLTF. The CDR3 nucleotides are TGTGCCAGCAGCTTGGAGGGCCTCCTGTCTGGGGCCAACGTCCTGACTTTC.

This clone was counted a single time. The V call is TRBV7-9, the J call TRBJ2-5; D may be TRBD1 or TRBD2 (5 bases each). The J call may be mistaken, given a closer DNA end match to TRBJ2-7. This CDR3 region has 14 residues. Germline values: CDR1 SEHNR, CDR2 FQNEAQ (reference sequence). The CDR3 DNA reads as TGTGCCAGCAGCGGGGACGAGAGCTCCTACGAGCAGTACTTC. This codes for CASSGDESSYEQYF.

The CDR3 nucleotides are TGTGCCAGCAGTGAAGCACCATTTTACGAGCGGGGTCGTCCCGGGGAGCTGTTTTTT. Amino acid sequence: CASSEAPFYERGRPGELFF. This chain links TRBV2 with TRBJ2-2, with TRBD2 matching over 7 bases. CDR1 is SNHLY and CDR2 is FYNNEI in the germline V gene. J lost 6 bases, V lost 0 bases, and 16 bases had no gene match. The length of the CDR3 is 19 residues.